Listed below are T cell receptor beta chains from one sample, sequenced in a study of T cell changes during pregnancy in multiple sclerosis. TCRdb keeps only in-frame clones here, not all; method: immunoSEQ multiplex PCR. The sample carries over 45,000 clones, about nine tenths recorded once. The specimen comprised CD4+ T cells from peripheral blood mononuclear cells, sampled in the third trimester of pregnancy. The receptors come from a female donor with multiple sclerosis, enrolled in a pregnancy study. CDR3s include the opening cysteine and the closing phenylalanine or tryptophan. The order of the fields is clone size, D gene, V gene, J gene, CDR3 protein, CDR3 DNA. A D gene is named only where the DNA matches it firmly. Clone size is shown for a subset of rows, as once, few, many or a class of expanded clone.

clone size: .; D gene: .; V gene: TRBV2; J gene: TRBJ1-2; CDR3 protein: CASSEASATYGYTF; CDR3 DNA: TGTGCCAGCAGTGAAGCATCAGCGACCTATGGCTACACCTTC
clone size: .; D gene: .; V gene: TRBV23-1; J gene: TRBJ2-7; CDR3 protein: CASSLPGVGQGDTYEQYF; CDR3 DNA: TGCGCCAGCAGTCTCCCGGGGGTAGGGCAGGGGGACACCTACGAGCAGTACTTC
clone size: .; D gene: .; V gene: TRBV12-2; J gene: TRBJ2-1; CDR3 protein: CAIFPQTNHSYNEQFF; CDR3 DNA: TGTGCAATCTTCCCTCAGACTAACCACTCCTACAATGAGCAGTTCTTC
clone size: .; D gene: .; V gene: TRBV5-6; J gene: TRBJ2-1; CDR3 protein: CASSLILFNNEQFF; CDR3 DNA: TGTGCCAGCAGCTTGATTCTATTCAACAATGAGCAGTTCTTC
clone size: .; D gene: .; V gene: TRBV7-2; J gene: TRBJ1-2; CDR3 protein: CASSLLGHYYGYTF; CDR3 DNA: TGTGCCAGCAGCTTATTGGGACACTACTATGGCTACACCTTC
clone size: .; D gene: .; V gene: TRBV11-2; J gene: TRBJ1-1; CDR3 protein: CASSLEGAGMNTEAFF; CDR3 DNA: TGTGCCAGCAGCTTAGAGGGCGCGGGGATGAACACTGAAGCTTTCTTT
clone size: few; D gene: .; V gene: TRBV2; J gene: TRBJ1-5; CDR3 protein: CASKEGSVRQPQHF; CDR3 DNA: TGTGCCAGCAAGGAGGGATCGGTTCGTCAGCCCCAGCATTTT
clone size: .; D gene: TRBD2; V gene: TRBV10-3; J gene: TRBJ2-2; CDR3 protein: CATSGGHGNTGELFF; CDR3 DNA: TGTGCCACTAGCGGGGGACATGGGAACACCGGGGAGCTGTTTTTT
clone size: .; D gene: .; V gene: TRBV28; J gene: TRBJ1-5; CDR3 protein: CASSSPQTGNNQPQHF; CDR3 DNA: TGTGCCAGCAGCTCCCCCCAGACAGGCAACAATCAGCCCCAGCATTTT
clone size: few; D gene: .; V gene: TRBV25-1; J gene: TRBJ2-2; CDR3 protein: CASSEQGGTGELFF; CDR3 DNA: TGTGCCAGCAGTGAGCAGGGTGGGACCGGGGAGCTGTTTTTT
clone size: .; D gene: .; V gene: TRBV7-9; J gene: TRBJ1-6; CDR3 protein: CASSLERKGDRSPLHF; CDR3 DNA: TGTGCCAGCAGCCTCGAACGGAAGGGGGATCGATCACCCCTCCACTTT
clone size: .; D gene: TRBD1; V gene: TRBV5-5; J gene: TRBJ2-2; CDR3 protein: CASSSTGGSGELFF; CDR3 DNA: TGTGCCAGCAGCTCGACAGGGGGCTCCGGGGAGCTGTTTTTT
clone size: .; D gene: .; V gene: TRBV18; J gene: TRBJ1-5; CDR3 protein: CASSREVGQPQHF; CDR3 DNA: TGTGCCAGCTCACGAGAAGTTGGTCAGCCCCAGCATTTT